Detailed here is one T cell receptor beta chain. Its antigen is still unknown. TCR analog templates of synthetic origin were spiked into each PCR. Clones were sequenced by immunoSEQ multiplex PCR, and TCRdb holds only the in-frame ones, with some missing. The sample yields roughly 120,000 clones, around 89% seen once. The CDR3 totals 13 residues. V lost 6 bases, J lost 4 bases, and 4 bases stayed unmatched. From germline, CDR1 is MDHEN and CDR2 SYDVKM. This sample is drawn from a study of PD-L1 blockade in urothelial cancer. The time point here: peripheral blood 6 weeks after treatment start. Regarding the study as a whole: Tumor-associated clones in blood expanded more at 3 weeks in durable-benefit patients.

Source: PBMCs, taken around atezolizumab (anti-PD-L1) treatment. The chain joins TRBV28 to TRBJ2-7; 9 positions match TRBD1. The TCR sequence derives from a man between 60 and 75 years old with urothelial cancer. The CDR3, as DNA: TGTGCCAGCAGCTACAGGGGGCAGTACGAGCAGTACTTC. Translating gives CASSYRGQYEQYF.